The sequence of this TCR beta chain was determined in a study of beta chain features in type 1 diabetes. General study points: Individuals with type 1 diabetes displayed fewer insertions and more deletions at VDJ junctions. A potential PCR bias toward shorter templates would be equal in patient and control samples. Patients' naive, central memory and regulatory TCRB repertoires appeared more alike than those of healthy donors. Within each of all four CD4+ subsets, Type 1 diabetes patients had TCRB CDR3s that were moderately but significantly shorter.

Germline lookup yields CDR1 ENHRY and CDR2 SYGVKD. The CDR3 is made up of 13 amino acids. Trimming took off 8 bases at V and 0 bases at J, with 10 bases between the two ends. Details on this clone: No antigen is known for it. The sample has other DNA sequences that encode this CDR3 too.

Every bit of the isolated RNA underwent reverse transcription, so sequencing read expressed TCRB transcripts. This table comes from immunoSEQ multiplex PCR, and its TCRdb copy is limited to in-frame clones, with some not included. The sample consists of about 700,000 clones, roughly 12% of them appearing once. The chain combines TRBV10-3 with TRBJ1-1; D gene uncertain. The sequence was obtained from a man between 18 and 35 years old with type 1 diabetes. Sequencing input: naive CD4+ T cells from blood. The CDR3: CAISGGLNTEAFF. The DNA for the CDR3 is TGTGCCATCTCGGGAGGGTTGAACACTGAAGCTTTCTTT.